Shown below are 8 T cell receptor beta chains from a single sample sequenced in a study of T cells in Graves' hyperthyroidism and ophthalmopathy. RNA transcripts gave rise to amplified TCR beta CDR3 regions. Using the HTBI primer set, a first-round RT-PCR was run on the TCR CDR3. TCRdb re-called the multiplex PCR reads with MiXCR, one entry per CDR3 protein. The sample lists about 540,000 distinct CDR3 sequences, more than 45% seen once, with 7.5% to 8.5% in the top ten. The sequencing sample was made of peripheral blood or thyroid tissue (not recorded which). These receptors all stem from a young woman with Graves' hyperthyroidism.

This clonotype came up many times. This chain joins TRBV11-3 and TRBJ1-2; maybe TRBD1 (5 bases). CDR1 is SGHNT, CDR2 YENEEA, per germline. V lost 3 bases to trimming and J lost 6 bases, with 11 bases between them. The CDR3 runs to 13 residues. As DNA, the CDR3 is TGTGCCAGCAGCTTCATGGGGCAGGATGGCTACACCTTC. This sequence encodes CASSFMGQDGYTF.

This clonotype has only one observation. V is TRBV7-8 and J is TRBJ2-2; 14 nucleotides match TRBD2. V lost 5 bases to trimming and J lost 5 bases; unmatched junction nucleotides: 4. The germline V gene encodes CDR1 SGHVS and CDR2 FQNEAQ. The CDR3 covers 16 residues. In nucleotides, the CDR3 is TGTGCCAGCAGCCAGGGACTAGCGGGAGAAACCGGGGAGCTGTTTTTT. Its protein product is CASSQGLAGETGELFF.

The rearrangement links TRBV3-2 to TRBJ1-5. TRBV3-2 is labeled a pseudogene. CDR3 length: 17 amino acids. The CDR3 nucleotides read TGTGCCAGCAGCCAAGGGGGAACACTGTATAGCAATCAGCCCCAGCATTTT. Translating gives CASSQGGTLYSNQPQHF.

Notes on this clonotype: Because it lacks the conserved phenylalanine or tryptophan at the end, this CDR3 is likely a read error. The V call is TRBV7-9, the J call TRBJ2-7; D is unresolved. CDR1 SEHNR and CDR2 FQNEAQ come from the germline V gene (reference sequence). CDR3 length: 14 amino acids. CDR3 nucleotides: TGTGCCGGCAGCTTGGCAGGCTACTCCTACGAGCAGTACTAC. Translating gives CAGSLAGYSYEQYY.

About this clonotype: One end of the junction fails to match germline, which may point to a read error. CDR3 in amino acids: CASSLFVGGAGELFF. DNA of the CDR3: TGCGCCAGCAGCTTGTTCGTGGGAGGGGCCGGGGAGCTGTTTTTT. The chain has TRBV7-2 and TRBJ2-2; 7 bases map to TRBD2. This CDR3 is 15 amino acids long. Germline CDR1 reads SGHTA; CDR2 reads FQGNSA.

The DNA for the CDR3 is TGCAGCGCCTGGACAGGGGATGGGGAGACCCAGTACTTC. Amino acids: CSAWTGDGETQYF. V and J are TRBV29-1 and TRBJ2-5, with TRBD1 matching over 9 bases. The CDR3 length is 13 residues. With V trimmed by 7 bases and J by 5 bases, 8 bases remained unmatched. The germline CDR1 and CDR2 sequences are SQVTM and ANQGSEA. Complete variable domain (other parts from reference TRBV29-1 and TRBJ2-5): SAVISQKPSRDICQRGTSLTIQCQVDSQVTMMFWYRQQPGQSLTLIATANQGSEATYESGFVIDKFPISRPNLTFSTLTVSNMSPEDSSIYLCSAWTGDGETQYFGPGTRLLVL.

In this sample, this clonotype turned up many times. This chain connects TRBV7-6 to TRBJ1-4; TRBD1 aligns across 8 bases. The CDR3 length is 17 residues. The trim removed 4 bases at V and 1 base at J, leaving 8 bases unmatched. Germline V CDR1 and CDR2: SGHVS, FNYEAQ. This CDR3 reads CASSSPGGQITNEKLFF. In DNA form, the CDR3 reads TGTGCCAGCAGCTCCCCAGGGGGCCAAATAACTAATGAAAAACTGTTTTTT. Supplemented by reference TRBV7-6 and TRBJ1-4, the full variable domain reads GAGVSQSPRYKVTKRGQDVALRCDPISGHVSLYWYRQALGQGPEFLTYFNYEAQQDKSGLPNDRFSAERPEGSISTLTIQRTEQRDSAMYRCASSSPGGQITNEKLFFGSGTQLSVL.

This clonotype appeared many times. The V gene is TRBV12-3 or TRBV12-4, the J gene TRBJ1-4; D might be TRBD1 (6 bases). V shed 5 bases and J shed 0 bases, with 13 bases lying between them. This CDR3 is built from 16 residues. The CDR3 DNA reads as TGTGCCAGCAGTCACCTACGGACAGCAACTAATGAAAAACTGTTTTTT. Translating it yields CASSHLRTATNEKLFF.